In its sample, the clone carrying this T cell receptor (beta chain) was seen a few times. TCRdb redid the calling of the RT-PCR reads with MiXCR, one entry per CDR3 protein. The table lists around 600,000 distinct CDR3 sequences, around 11% of them singletons. Trimming took 3 bases from V and 5 from J, leaving 23 bases between them. In germline, CDR1 is SGHKS, CDR2 YYEKEE (reference sequence). The CDR3 spans 17 residues. These data are taken from a study of response to subunit inactivated influenza vaccine. These data also featured in a second study, about T cells expressing NK-cell markers. That source notes: UMIs were included in TCR beta cDNA generated by 5'RACE template switching.

This sequence was found in a man aged 50 or older who received an inactivated influenza vaccine. The sample was PBMCs from blood, taken on the day of vaccination. The chain has TRBV5-5 and TRBJ2-5; maybe TRBD2 (5 bases). The CDR3 nucleotides are TGTGCCAGCAGCTCAGCCGGGGTTCTAGCAGTAGGGGAGACCCAGTACTTC. Translation gives CASSSAGVLAVGETQYF.